The sequence of this TCR beta chain was determined in a study of long-term antiretroviral therapy in people with HIV. Cryopreserved PBMC samples of roughly 0.9-10 million cells were used for DNA extraction. With survey level as its setting, the immunoSEQ assay was v3.0. About 35,000-50,000 T-cell genomes per sample were the sequencing target. Measured with immunoSEQ multiplex PCR; TCRdb has only the in-frame clones, and not every one. The table has 15,000 or so clones, around four fifths seen once; the top ten hold around an eighth. This CDR3 spans 18 amino acids. The germline V gene encodes CDR1 SGHDT and CDR2 YYEEEE. V was clipped by 5 bases and J by 3 bases; unmatched bases: 13.

The V and J genes are TRBV5-6 and TRBJ2-1; 11 bases map to TRBD2. The receptor was isolated from a woman aged 40-49 years with HIV. Specimen: unsorted PBMCs, collected nearly 3.3 years after starting antiretroviral therapy. The CDR3 here is CASRITSGGTPHYNEQFF. CDR3 sequence (DNA): TGTGCCAGCAGAATTACTAGCGGGGGAACACCGCACTACAATGAGCAGTTCTTC.